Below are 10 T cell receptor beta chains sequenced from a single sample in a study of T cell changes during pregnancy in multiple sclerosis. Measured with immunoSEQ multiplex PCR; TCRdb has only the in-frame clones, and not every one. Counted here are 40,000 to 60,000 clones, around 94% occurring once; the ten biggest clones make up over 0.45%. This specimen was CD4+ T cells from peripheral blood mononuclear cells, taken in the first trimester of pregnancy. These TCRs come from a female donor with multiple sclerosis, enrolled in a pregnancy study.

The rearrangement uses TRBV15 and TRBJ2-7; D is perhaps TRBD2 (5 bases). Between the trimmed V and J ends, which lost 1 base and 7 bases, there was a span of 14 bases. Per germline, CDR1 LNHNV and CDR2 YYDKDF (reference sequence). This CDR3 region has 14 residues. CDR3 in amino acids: CATSRVGVGAEQYF. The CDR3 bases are TGTGCCACCAGCAGAGTCGGGGTGGGTGCGGAGCAGTACTTC.

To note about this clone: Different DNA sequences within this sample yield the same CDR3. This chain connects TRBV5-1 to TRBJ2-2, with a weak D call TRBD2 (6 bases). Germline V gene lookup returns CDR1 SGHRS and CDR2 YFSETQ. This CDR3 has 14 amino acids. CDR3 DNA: TGCGCTAGCTCCTGGAGGGCGGACACCGGGGAGCTGTTTTTT. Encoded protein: CASSWRADTGELFF.

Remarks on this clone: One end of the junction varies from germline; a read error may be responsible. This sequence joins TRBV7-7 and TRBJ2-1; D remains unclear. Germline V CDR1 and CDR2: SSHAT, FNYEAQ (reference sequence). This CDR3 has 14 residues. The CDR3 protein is CASSPALRNNEQFF. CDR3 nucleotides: TGTGCTAGCAGCCCAGCGCTTAGGAATAATGAGCAGTTCTTC.

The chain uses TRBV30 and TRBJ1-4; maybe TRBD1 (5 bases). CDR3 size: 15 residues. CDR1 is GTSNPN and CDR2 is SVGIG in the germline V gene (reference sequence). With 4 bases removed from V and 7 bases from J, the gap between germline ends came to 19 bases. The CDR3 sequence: CAWTPGDLMGEKLFF. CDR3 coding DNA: TGTGCCTGGACCCCCGGGGACTTAATGGGTGAAAAACTGTTTTTT.

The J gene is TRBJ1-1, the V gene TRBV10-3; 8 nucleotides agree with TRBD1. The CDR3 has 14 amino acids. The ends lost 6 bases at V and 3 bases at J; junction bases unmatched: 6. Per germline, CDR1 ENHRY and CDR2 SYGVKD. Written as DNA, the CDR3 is TGTGCCATCAGCCGGACAGGGCTGGACACTGAAGCTTTCTTT. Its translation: CAISRTGLDTEAFF.

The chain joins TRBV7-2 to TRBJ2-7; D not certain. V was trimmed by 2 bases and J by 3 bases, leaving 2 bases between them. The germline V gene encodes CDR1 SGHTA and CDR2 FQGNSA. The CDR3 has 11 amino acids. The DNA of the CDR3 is TGTGCCAGCAGCTTATACTACGAGCAGTACTTC. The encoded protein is CASSLYYEQYF.

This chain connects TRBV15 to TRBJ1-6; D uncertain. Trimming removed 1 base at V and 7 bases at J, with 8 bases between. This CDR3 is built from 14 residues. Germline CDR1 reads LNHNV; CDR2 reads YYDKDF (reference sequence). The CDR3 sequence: CATSRAGRNSPLHF. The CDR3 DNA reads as TGTGCCACCAGCAGAGCTGGCCGAAATTCACCCCTCCACTTT.

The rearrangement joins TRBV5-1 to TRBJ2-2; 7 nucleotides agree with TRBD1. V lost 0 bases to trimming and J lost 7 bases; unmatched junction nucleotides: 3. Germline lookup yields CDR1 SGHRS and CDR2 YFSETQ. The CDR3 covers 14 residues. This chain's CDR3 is CASSLVTGDGELFF. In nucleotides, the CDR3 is TGCGCCAGCAGCTTGGTTACAGGGGACGGGGAGCTGTTTTTT.

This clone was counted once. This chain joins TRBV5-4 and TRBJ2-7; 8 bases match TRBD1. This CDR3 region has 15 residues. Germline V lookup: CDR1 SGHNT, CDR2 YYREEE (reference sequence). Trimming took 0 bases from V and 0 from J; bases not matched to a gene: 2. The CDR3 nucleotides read TGTGCCAGCAGCTTGGAGCAGGGGGCCTCCTACGAGCAGTACTTC. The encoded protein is CASSLEQGASYEQYF.

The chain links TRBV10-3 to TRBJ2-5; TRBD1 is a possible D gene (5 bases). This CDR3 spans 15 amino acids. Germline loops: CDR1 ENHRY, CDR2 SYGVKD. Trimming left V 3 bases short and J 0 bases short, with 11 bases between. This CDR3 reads CAISDGRADQETQYF. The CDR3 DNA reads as TGTGCCATCAGTGACGGCAGGGCCGACCAAGAGACCCAGTACTTC.